Listed here are 31 T cell receptor beta chains from one sample, sequenced in a study of T cells in women clearing cervical HPV infection. Profiled with immunoSEQ multiplex PCR; TCRdb holds only in-frame clones, not every one. This sample's table has roughly 30,000 clones. The sample taken for sequencing was blood buffy coat. These TCRs come from a woman between 18 and 69 years old with a cervical HPV16 infection that either progressed to CIN3+ or cleared (not recorded which).

The CDR3 protein is CASRPQGRTSEQYF. The covered CDR3 bases are TGTGCCAGTAGGCCCCAGGGGCGGACTAGCGAG. The chain has TRBV19 and TRBJ2-7; tentatively, D is TRBD2 (7 bases). The read ends 3 residues shy of where the CDR3 ends; the end is completed using the germline J gene. V shed 6 bases and J shed 6 bases, with 18 bases lying between them. The germline CDR1 and CDR2 sequences are LNHDA and SQIVND (reference sequence). The CDR3 loop spans 14 amino acids.

Concerning this clone itself: The CDR3 end falls 3 residues outside the read, so it is completed with the germline J gene. The chain couples TRBV5-1 to TRBJ2-2; TRBD1 might be the D (7 bases). Trimming removed 2 bases at V and 7 bases at J, with 12 bases between. Germline CDR1 SGHRS, CDR2 YFSETQ. This CDR3 spans 14 amino acids. The sequenced CDR3 bases are TGCGCCAGCAGCTTAGACAGGGAGGACGGGGAG. Its protein product is CASSLDREDGE. The CDR3 as a whole reads CASSLDREDGELFF.

Of note for this clone: The CDR3 is cut off 3 residues early in the read; its end comes from the germline J gene. Other nucleotide sequences from this sample produce the same CDR3. V usage is TRBV7-6 and J usage is TRBJ1-2; D not certain. V was pared by 2 bases and J by 5 bases, with 12 bases between. Germline values: CDR1 SGHVS, CDR2 FNYEAQ. The CDR3 is made up of 14 amino acids. The CDR3 bases that were read are TGTGCCAGCAGCTTAAACGCCGGTTCTTATGGC. This gives the protein CASSLNAGSYG. The full CDR3 protein is CASSLNAGSYGYTF.

In the case of this clone: The read ends 3 residues before the CDR3 terminus; that terminus is restored from the germline J gene. This chain joins TRBV30 and TRBJ2-4; tentative D call: TRBD1 (6 bases). Trimming removed 3 bases from V and 0 bases from J, with 12 bases in between. The CDR3 loop spans 15 amino acids. Germline-derived CDR1 and CDR2 are GTSNPN and SVGIG (reference sequence). The sequenced CDR3 bases are TGTGCCTGGAGCGATACAGGGATAGCCAAAAACATT. Amino acid sequence: CAWSDTGIAKNI. The entire CDR3 protein is CAWSDTGIAKNIQYF. Full variable domain (outside the CDR3, taken from reference TRBV30 and TRBJ2-4): SQTIHQWPATLVQPVGSPLSLECTVEGTSNPNLYWYRQAAGRGLQLLFYSVGIGQISSEVPQNLSASRPQDRQFILSSKKLLLSDSGFYLCAWSDTGIAKNIQYFGAGTRLSVL.

Regarding this clone: The CDR3 end falls 3 residues outside the read, so it is completed with the germline J gene. The V gene is TRBV29-1, the J gene TRBJ2-1; 12 bases fit TRBD2. The CDR3 runs to 16 residues. With V trimmed by 3 bases and J by 9 bases, 12 bases remained unmatched. CDR1 and CDR2 (germline): SQVTM, ANQGSEA. CDR3 amino acids: CSVDRASGRELSEQFF. CDR3 DNA (partial): TGCAGCGTTGATCGGGCTAGCGGGAGGGAGCTAAGTGAG.

Concerning this clone itself: The sequenced fragment ends 3 residues before the CDR3 boundary, so the rest is inferred from the germline J gene. The chain is built from TRBV5-1 and TRBJ2-3; D ambiguous. CDR3 length equals 15 residues. Germline assignment: CDR1 SGHRS and CDR2 YFSETQ. Trimming left V 4 bases short and J 6 bases short, with 18 bases between. CDR3 residues: CASSPGRSTRDTQYF. Incomplete CDR3 DNA: TGCGCCAGCAGCCCCGGTCGGTCTACCAGGGATACG.

Details on this clone: Coverage ceases 3 residues before the CDR3 finishes, and the germline J gene fills in the end. The gene calls are TRBV30 and TRBJ2-3; D not certain. The CDR3 length is 13 residues. Germline V gene sequence: CDR1 GTSNPN, CDR2 SVGIG (reference sequence). CDR3 DNA (partial): TGTGCCTGGAGGAGAACTACGGAAGAGACG. It yields the protein CAWRRTTEET. The full CDR3 sequence reads CAWRRTTEETQYF. Full variable domain (outside the CDR3, taken from reference TRBV30 and TRBJ2-3): SQTIHQWPATLVQPVGSPLSLECTVEGTSNPNLYWYRQAAGRGLQLLFYSVGIGQISSEVPQNLSASRPQDRQFILSSKKLLLSDSGFYLCAWRRTTEETQYFGPGTRLTVL.

A note on this clone: The sequenced fragment ends 3 residues before the CDR3 boundary, so the rest is inferred from the germline J gene. The V gene is TRBV30, the J gene TRBJ2-5, with 9 nucleotides matching TRBD2. This CDR3 is 15 amino acids long. V trimming: 3 bases; J trimming: 5 bases; junction bases outside the gene matches: 10. CDR1 is GTSNPN and CDR2 is SVGIG in the germline V gene (reference sequence). Incomplete CDR3 DNA: TGTGCCTGGAGCCCGGCTAGCGGGATGGGCGAGACC. Encoded protein: CAWSPASGMGET. The whole CDR3 protein is CAWSPASGMGETQYF.

A word on this clone: The read is 3 residues too short to cover the CDR3 end, so that end is filled in from the germline J gene. This rearrangement joins TRBV12-3 or TRBV12-4 to TRBJ2-7; D might be TRBD2 (5 bases). CDR3 size: 14 residues. V was pared by 6 bases and J by 0 bases, with 12 bases between. The CDR3 spells CASSAGSSSYEQYF. The DNA read from the CDR3 is TGTGCCAGCAGCGCGGGTTCCAGCTCCTACGAG.

The part of the CDR3 DNA that was read is TGTGCCAGCAGTACAGGGATGGAGTATGGC. It encodes CASSTGMEYG. The entire CDR3 protein is CASSTGMEYGYTF. J is TRBJ1-2 and V is TRBV12-3 or TRBV12-4; TRBD1 might be the D (6 bases). The sequenced fragment ends 3 residues before the CDR3 boundary, so the rest is inferred from the germline J gene. This CDR3 region has 13 residues. V was cut by 5 bases and J by 5 bases, with 12 bases left in between.

CDR3 DNA, as far as it was read: TGCAGTGCTCCCGACAGGCAGAGAGGTGGC. Translation gives CSAPDRQRGG. In full, the CDR3 is CSAPDRQRGGYTF. This chain uses TRBV20-1 with TRBJ1-2; the D gene is possibly TRBD1 (6 bases). The read is 3 residues too short to cover the CDR3 end, so that end is filled in from the germline J gene. Germline V lookup: CDR1 DFQATT, CDR2 SNEGSKA (reference sequence). V was shortened by 5 bases and J by 7 bases, with 17 bases between the two germline ends. This CDR3 region has 13 residues.

As regards this clone: The read is 3 residues too short to cover the CDR3 end, so that end is filled in from the germline J gene. The rearrangement joins TRBV19 to TRBJ2-3, with 8 bases aligning to TRBD2. The CDR3 loop spans 13 amino acids. Germline V gene data show CDR1 as LNHDA and CDR2 as SQIVND (reference sequence). CDR3 DNA (partial): TGTGCCAGTAGTATGAACGGGGGGGAGACG. This codes for CASSMNGGET. The full CDR3 is CASSMNGGETQYF.

For this clone: The read halts 3 residues ahead of the CDR3 end, with the missing end drawn from the germline J gene. The chain uses TRBV29-1 and TRBJ1-3; no reliable D call. V was shortened by 3 bases and J by 0 bases, with 9 bases between the two germline ends. The germline CDR1 and CDR2 sequences are SQVTM and ANQGSEA. The CDR3 extends over 14 amino acids. The CDR3 loop is CSVDEGLSGNTIYF. Partial CDR3 DNA: TGCAGCGTTGATGAGGGCCTCTCTGGAAACACC.

As to this clone: The read stops 3 residues short of the end of the CDR3; the missing end is completed from the germline J gene. The chain is built from TRBV7-8 and TRBJ2-4; TRBD1 aligns across 7 bases. CDR1 is SGHVS, CDR2 FQNEAQ, per germline. The CDR3 runs to 14 residues. The CDR3 here is CASSLGTGQETQYF. The CDR3 DNA, read in part, is TGTGCCAGCAGCTTAGGGACAGGACAAGAGACT.

Comment on this clone: The CDR3 is cut off 3 residues early in the read; its end comes from the germline J gene. The V call is TRBV2, the J call TRBJ2-3; 9 nucleotides match TRBD1. The CDR3 covers 17 residues. Unmatched junction bases numbered 11, after V lost 4 bases and J lost 3 bases. CDR1 SNHLY and CDR2 FYNNEI come from the germline V gene. CDR3 residues: CASSVGQGPAGTDTQYF. The covered CDR3 bases are TGTGCCAGCAGTGTGGGACAGGGCCCCGCGGGAACAGATACG.

Turning to this clone: From the germline J gene comes the end of the CDR3, since the read stops 3 residues before it. The genes are TRBV5-1 and TRBJ2-1; a weak D match, TRBD2 (6 bases). Deletions cut 2 bases from V and 0 bases from J, with 12 bases between. CDR1 SGHRS and CDR2 YFSETQ come from the germline V gene. The CDR3 spans 16 residues. The CDR3 sequence is CASSLRAGSSYNEQFF. Partial CDR3 DNA: TGCGCCAGCAGCTTACGAGCGGGTAGCTCCTACAATGAG. Full variable domain (rest looked up from reference TRBV5-1 and TRBJ2-1): KAGVTQTPRYLIKTRGQQVTLSCSPISGHRSVSWYQQTPGQGLQFLFEYFSETQRNKGNFPGRFSGRQFSNSRSEMNVSTLELGDSALYLCASSLRAGSSYNEQFFGPGTRLTVL.

With regard to this clone: The CDR3 end lies 3 residues beyond the end of the read and is filled in from the germline J gene. The chain joins TRBV6-4 to TRBJ2-2; 8 bases agree with TRBD2. There are 15 residues in the CDR3. V gave up 8 bases and J gave up 3 bases; unmatched junction bases: 8. In germline, CDR1 is MRHNA, CDR2 SNTAGT. The CDR3 sequence: CASSRGAGDTGELFF. The covered CDR3 bases are TGTGCCAGCTCCCGTGGAGCGGGAGACACCGGGGAG.

In the case of this clone: From the germline J gene comes the end of the CDR3, since the read stops 3 residues before it. The V and J genes are TRBV20-1 and TRBJ2-5; 12 bases fit TRBD2. From germline, CDR1 is DFQATT and CDR2 SNEGSKA (reference sequence). The trim removed 4 bases at V and 4 bases at J, leaving 4 bases unmatched. The CDR3 consists of 14 residues. CDR3 bases read: TGCAGTGCTACAAGACTAGCGGGAGCAGAGACC. Translation: CSATRLAGAET. The full CDR3 is CSATRLAGAETQYF.

As to this clone: The read is 3 residues too short to cover the CDR3 end, so that end is filled in from the germline J gene. The chain uses TRBV13 and TRBJ2-1; 10 nucleotides line up with TRBD2. Unmatched junction bases numbered 16, after V lost 5 bases and J lost 6 bases. The germline CDR1 and CDR2 sequences are PRHDT and FYEKMQ (reference sequence). The length of the CDR3 is 18 residues. The CDR3 bases that were read are TGTGCCAGCAGCCCTTACAGCGGGAGGGTTCTCACTCCCAATGAG. Amino acids: CASSPYSGRVLTPNE. The full CDR3 reads CASSPYSGRVLTPNEQFF. Combining the CDR3 with reference TRBV13 and TRBJ2-1 gives the whole variable domain AAGVIQSPRHLIKEKRETATLKCYPIPRHDTVYWYQQGPGQDPQFLISFYEKMQSDKGSIPDRFSAQQFSDYHSELNMSSLELGDSALYFCASSPYSGRVLTPNEQFFGPGTRLTVL.

Details on this clone: The DNA ends 3 residues before the CDR3 does, and the rest of the CDR3 is filled in from the germline J gene. This rearrangement joins TRBV30 to TRBJ2-1, with 9 bases fitting TRBD2. Per germline, CDR1 GTSNPN and CDR2 SVGIG (reference sequence). The CDR3 contains 18 residues. J was trimmed by 0 bases and V by 1 base; bases with no gene match: 10. The sequenced part of the CDR3 DNA is TGTGCCTGGAGTGACCCTGCGGTTAGCGGGAGCTCCTACAATGAG. It encodes CAWSDPAVSGSSYNE. The entire CDR3 reads CAWSDPAVSGSSYNEQFF.

CDR3 loop: CASSWGGSGPYNEQFF. The DNA read from the CDR3 is TGCGCCAGCAGCTGGGGGGGGAGCGGGCCTTACAATGAG. The chain recombines TRBV5-1 with TRBJ2-1; the match to TRBD2 covers 7 bases. The CDR3 end lies 3 residues beyond the end of the read and is filled in from the germline J gene. This CDR3 has 16 residues. V gave up 3 bases and J gave up 4 bases; unmatched junction bases: 10. Germline V gives CDR1 SGHRS, CDR2 YFSETQ.

A note on this clone: The sequence runs out 3 residues before the end of the CDR3; the remainder is reconstructed from the germline J gene. The chain uses TRBV7-3 and TRBJ2-5; D is possibly TRBD1 (5 bases). Germline CDR1 is SGHTA and CDR2 is FQGTGA. The CDR3 runs to 14 residues. CDR3 DNA (partial): TGTGCCAGCAGCGCCCGAGCAGGGATGGATACC. It translates to CASSARAGMDT. The whole CDR3 protein is CASSARAGMDTQYF.

Concerning this clone: The read gets to within 3 residues of the CDR3 end, and the germline J gene fills in the rest. The genes are TRBV6-1 and TRBJ2-2; a possible D gene is TRBD2 (6 bases). The length of the CDR3 is 18 residues. Germline CDR1 MNHNS, CDR2 SASEGT. The CDR3 bases that were read are TGTGCCAGCAGTGAAGCTCTCGGGACTCCTGCAACTAATGAAAAG. Its protein is CASSEALGTPATNEK. The full CDR3 sequence reads CASSEALGTPATNEKLFF.

The CDR3 bases that were read are TGTGCCTGGAGAACATTATGGGGGGGACAGGGCTTCTACGAG. It yields the protein CAWRTLWGGQGFYE. The full-length CDR3 reads as CAWRTLWGGQGFYEQYF. The rearrangement joins TRBV30 to TRBJ2-7; 9 bases agree with TRBD1. The read terminates 3 residues before the CDR3 end, so the remaining end is supplied by the germline J gene. CDR1 and CDR2 (germline): GTSNPN, SVGIG (reference sequence). The junction had 15 bases not matched to a gene; V was cut back by 3 bases and J by 3 bases. CDR3 size: 17 residues.

Turning to this clone: The missing CDR3 end, 3 residues past where the read stops, is filled in from the germline J gene. The chain is built from TRBV2 and TRBJ2-3; 15 nucleotides line up with TRBD2. The CDR3 is made up of 16 amino acids. Germline CDR1 reads SNHLY; CDR2 reads FYNNEI. The CDR3 sequence is CASSAGLAGGRETQYF. The CDR3 bases that were read are TGTGCCAGCAGTGCGGGACTAGCGGGAGGAAGAGAGACG.

Regarding this clone: The read comes to an end 3 residues before the CDR3 does, leaving the germline J gene to fill in the end. The V call is TRBV30, the J call TRBJ2-7; D remains unclear. The V gene's germline CDR1 is GTSNPN and CDR2 SVGIG (reference sequence). This CDR3 comprises 11 residues. V lost 5 bases to trimming and J lost 0 bases, with 5 bases between them. Incomplete CDR3 DNA: TGTGCCTGGGGGCACTCCTACGAG. The encoded protein is CAWGHSYE. The CDR3 in full is CAWGHSYEQYF.

Worth noting for this clone: The CDR3 is cut off 3 residues early in the read; its end comes from the germline J gene. V and J are TRBV19 and TRBJ2-2; a weak D match, TRBD1 (5 bases). Germline CDR1 reads LNHDA; CDR2 reads SQIVND (reference sequence). This CDR3 spans 12 amino acids. Partial CDR3 DNA: TGTGCCAGTAGTTCGGTGGGGCTGGCG. Translating gives CASSSVGLA. The entire CDR3 protein reads CASSSVGLALFF.

Comments on this clone: The observed sequence ends 3 residues before the CDR3 terminus, with the missing tail filled in from the germline J gene. This rearrangement joins TRBV10-3 to TRBJ1-1; D is uncertain. The germline gives CDR1 ENHRY, CDR2 SYGVKD. V was pared by 5 bases and J by 4 bases, with 17 bases between. This CDR3 contains 15 residues. CDR3 bases read: TGTGCCATCAGTCGACACGACCGGATGGGCACTGAA. Translation gives CAISRHDRMGTE. The entire CDR3 is CAISRHDRMGTEAFF.

In regard to this clone: The CDR3 goes on 3 residues after the read ends, and that part is filled in from the germline J gene. The chain uses TRBV30 and TRBJ2-5, with 9 bases lining up with TRBD1. The V gene end was trimmed by 5 bases and the J gene end by 4 bases; junction bases not matched to a gene: 8. In germline, CDR1 is GTSNPN, CDR2 SVGIG (reference sequence). The CDR3 extends over 14 amino acids. Here the CDR3 reads CAWAGTGRGETQYF. The DNA read from the CDR3 is TGTGCCTGGGCCGGGACAGGGCGGGGAGAGACC. Combining the CDR3 with reference TRBV30 and TRBJ2-5 gives the whole variable domain SQTIHQWPATLVQPVGSPLSLECTVEGTSNPNLYWYRQAAGRGLQLLFYSVGIGQISSEVPQNLSASRPQDRQFILSSKKLLLSDSGFYLCAWAGTGRGETQYFGPGTRLLVL.

About this clone: Read sequence stops 3 residues before the CDR3 end, and the germline J gene provides the missing end. The J gene is TRBJ2-7, the V gene TRBV30, with 11 bases matching TRBD2. Germline CDR1 and CDR2: GTSNPN and SVGIG (reference sequence). J was trimmed by 1 base and V by 2 bases; bases with no gene match: 10. This CDR3 is built from 17 residues. The CDR3 spells CAWSPGWGLAESYEQYF. The covered CDR3 bases are TGTGCCTGGAGTCCCGGGTGGGGACTAGCGGAATCCTACGAG. Full variable domain (missing parts from reference TRBV30 and TRBJ2-7): SQTIHQWPATLVQPVGSPLSLECTVEGTSNPNLYWYRQAAGRGLQLLFYSVGIGQISSEVPQNLSASRPQDRQFILSSKKLLLSDSGFYLCAWSPGWGLAESYEQYFGPGTRLTVT.

As for this clone: The read ends 3 residues before the CDR3 terminus; that terminus is restored from the germline J gene. This sequence joins TRBV5-1 and TRBJ1-1; 7 nucleotides match TRBD1. Germline loops: CDR1 SGHRS, CDR2 YFSETQ. There are 16 residues in the CDR3. V lost 6 bases and J lost 0; bases outside the gene matches: 11. The CDR3 bases that were read are TGCGCCAGCACCCTAAGAACCGGGACAGTGAACACTGAA. Its protein product is CASTLRTGTVNTE. Given in full, the CDR3 is CASTLRTGTVNTEAFF.